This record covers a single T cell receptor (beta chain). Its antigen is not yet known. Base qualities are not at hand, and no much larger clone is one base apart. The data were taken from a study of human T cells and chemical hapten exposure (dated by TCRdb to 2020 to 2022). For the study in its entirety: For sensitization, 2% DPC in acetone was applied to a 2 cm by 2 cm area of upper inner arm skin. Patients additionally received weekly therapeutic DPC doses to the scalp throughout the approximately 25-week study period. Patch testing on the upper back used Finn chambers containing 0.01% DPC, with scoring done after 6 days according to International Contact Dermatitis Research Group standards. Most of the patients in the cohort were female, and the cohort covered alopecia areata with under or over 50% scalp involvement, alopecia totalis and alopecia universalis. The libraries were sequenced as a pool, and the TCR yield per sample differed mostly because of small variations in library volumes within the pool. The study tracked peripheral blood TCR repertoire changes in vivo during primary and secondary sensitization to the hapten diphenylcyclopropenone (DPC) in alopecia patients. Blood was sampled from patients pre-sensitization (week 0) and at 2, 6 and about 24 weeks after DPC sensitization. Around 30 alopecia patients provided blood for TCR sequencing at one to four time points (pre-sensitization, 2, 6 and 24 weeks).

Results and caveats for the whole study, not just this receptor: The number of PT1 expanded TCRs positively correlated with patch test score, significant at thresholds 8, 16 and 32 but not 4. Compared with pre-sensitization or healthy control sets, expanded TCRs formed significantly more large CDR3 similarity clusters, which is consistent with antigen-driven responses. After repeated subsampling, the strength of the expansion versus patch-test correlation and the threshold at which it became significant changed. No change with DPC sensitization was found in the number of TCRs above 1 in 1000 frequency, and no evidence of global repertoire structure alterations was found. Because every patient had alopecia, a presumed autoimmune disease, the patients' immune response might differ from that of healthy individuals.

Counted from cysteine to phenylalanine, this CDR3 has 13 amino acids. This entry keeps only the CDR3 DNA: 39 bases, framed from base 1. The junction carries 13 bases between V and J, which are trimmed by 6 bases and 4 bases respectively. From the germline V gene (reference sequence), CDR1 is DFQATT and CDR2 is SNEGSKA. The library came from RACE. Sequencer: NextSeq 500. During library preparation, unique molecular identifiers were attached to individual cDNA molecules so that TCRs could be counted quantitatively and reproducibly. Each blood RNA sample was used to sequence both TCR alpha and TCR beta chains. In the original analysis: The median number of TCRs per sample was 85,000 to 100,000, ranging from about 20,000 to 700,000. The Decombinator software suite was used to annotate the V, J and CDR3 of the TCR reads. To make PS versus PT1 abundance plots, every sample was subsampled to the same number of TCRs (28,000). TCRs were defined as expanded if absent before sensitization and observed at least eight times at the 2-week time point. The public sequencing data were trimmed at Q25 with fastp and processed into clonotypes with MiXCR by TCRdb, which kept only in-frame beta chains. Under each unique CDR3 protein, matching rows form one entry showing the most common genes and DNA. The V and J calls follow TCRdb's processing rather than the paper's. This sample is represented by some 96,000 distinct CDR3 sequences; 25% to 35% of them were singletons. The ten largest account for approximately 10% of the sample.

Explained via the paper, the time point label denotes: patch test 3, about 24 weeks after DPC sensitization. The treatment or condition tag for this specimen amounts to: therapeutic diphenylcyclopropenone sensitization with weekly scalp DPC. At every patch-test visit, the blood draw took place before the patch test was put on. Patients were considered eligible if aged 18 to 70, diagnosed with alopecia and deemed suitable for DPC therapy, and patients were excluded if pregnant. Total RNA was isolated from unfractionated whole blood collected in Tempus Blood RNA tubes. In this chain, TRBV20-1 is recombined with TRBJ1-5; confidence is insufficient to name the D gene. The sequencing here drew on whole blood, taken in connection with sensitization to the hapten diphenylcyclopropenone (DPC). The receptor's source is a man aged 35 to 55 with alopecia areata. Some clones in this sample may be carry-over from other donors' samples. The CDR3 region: CSAITDENQPQHF. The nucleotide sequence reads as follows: TGCAGTGCCATCACCGATGAAAATCAGCCCCAGCATTTT.